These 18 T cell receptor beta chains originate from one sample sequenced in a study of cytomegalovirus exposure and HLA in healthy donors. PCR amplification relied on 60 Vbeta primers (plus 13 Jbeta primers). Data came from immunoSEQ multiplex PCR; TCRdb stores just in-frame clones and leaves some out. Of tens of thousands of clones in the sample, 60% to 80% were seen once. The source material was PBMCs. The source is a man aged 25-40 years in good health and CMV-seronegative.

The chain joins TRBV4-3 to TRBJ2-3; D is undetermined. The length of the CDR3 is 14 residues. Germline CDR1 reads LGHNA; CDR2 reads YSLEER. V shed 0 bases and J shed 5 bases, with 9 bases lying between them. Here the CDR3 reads CASSQDSMGDTQYF. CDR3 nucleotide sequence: TGCGCCAGCAGCCAAGATAGCATGGGAGATACGCAGTATTTT.

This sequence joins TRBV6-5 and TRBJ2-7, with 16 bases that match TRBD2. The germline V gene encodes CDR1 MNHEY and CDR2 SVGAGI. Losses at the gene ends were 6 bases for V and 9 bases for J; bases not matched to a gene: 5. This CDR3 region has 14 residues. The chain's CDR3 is CASSGTSGGAGQYF. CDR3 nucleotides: TGTGCCAGCAGCGGGACTAGCGGGGGGGCTGGGCAGTACTTC.

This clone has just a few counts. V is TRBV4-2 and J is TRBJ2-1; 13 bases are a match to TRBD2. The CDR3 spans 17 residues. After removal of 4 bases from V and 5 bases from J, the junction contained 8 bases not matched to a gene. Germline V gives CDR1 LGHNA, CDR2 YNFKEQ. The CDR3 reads CASSREAGTSGNNEQFF. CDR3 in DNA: TGTGCCAGCAGCCGCGAAGCCGGGACTAGCGGGAACAATGAGCAGTTCTTC.

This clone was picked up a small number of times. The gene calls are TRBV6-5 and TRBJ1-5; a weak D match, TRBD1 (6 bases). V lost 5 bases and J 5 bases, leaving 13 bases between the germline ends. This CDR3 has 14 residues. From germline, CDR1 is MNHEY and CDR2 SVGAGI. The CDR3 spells CASSAGRGDQPQHF. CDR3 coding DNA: TGTGCCAGCAGTGCCGGCAGGGGTGATCAGCCCCAGCATTTT.

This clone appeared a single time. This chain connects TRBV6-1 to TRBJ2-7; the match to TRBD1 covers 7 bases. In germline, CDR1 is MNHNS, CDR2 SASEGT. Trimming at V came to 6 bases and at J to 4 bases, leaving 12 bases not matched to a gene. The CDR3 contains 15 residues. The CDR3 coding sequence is TGTGCCAGCAGCCTAGGGTGGGGGACAGTGTACGAGCAGTACTTC. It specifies CASSLGWGTVYEQYF.

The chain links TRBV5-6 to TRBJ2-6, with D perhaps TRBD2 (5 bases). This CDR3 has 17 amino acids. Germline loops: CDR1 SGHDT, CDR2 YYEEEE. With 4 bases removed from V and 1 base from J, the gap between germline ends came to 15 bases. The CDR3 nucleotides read TGTGCCAGCAGCGCCTTCGGGGTAGGGTCTGGGGCCAACGTCCTGACTTTC. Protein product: CASSAFGVGSGANVLTF.

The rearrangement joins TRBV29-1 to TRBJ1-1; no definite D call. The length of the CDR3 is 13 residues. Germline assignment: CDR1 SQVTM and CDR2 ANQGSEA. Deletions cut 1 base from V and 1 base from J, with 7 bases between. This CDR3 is CSVEGQENTEAFF. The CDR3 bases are TGCAGCGTTGAAGGGCAAGAGAACACTGAAGCTTTCTTT.

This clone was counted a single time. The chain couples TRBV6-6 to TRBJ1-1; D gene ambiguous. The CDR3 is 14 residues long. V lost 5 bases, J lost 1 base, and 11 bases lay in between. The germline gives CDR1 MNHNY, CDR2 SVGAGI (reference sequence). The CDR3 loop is CASSTLTGNTEAFF. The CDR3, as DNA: TGTGCCAGCAGTACCCTGACGGGGAACACTGAAGCTTTCTTT.

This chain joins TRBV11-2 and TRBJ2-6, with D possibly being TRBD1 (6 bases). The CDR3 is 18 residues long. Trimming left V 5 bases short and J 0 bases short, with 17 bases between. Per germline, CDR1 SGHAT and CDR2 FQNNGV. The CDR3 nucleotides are TGTGCCAGCAGCCCACGGACAGCAACTTACTCTGGGGCCAACGTCCTGACTTTC. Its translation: CASSPRTATYSGANVLTF.

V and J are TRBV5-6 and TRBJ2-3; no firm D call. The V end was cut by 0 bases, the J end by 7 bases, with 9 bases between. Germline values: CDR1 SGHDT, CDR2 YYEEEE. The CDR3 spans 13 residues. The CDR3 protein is CASSLAARNTQYF. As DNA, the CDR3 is TGTGCCAGCAGCTTGGCCGCTAGGAATACGCAGTATTTT.

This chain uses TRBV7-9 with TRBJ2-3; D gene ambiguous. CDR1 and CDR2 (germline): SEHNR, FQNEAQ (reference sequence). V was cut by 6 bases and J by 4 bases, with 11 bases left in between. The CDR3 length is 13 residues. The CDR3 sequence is CASRQTTPDTQYF. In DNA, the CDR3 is TGTGCCAGCAGGCAAACTACGCCAGATACGCAGTATTTT.

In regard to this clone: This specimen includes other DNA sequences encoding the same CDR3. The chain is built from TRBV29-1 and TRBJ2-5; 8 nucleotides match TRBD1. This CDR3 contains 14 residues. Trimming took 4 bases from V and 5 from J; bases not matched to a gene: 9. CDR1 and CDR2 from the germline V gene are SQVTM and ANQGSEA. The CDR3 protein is CSVGGAGGGETQYF. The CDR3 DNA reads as TGCAGCGTTGGTGGGGCAGGGGGCGGCGAGACCCAGTACTTC.

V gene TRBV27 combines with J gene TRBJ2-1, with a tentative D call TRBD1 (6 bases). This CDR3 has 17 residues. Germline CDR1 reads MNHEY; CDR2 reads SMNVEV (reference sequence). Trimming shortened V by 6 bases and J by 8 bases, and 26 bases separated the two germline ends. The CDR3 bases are TGTGCCAGCAGCCCAGGGGCCTGGGGTCTTGAATTGGATGAGCAGTTCTTC. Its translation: CASSPGAWGLELDEQFF.

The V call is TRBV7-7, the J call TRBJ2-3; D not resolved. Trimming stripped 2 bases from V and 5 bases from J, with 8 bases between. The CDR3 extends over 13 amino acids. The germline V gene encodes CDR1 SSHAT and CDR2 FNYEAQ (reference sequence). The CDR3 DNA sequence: TGTGCCAGCAGCTTAAATATTCGAGATACGCAGTATTTT. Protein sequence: CASSLNIRDTQYF.

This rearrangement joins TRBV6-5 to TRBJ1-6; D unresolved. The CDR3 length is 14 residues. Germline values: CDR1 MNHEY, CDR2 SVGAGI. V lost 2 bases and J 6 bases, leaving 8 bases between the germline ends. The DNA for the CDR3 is TGTGCCAGCAGTTACAGCAGGCTTAATTCACCCCTCCACTTT. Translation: CASSYSRLNSPLHF.

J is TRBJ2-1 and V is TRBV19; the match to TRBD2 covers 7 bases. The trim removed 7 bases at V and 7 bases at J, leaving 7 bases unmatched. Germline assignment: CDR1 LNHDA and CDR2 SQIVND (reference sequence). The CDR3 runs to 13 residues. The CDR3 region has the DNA TGTGCCAGTAAAGGGGCGGGAGCAAATGAGCAGTTCTTC. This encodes CASKGAGANEQFF.

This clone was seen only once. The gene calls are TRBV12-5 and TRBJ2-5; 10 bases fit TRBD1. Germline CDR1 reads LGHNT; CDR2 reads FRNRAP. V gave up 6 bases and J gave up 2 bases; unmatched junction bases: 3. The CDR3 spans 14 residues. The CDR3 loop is CASGMDRGQETQYF. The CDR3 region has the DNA TGTGCTAGTGGCATGGACAGGGGGCAAGAGACCCAGTACTTC.

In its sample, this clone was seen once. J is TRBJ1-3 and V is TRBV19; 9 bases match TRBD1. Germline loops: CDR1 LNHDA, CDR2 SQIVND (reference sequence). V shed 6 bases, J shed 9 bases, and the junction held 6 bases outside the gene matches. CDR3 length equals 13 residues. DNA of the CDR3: TGTGCCAGTAGCGAGACAGGGGGAGGCACCATATATTTT. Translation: CASSETGGGTIYF.